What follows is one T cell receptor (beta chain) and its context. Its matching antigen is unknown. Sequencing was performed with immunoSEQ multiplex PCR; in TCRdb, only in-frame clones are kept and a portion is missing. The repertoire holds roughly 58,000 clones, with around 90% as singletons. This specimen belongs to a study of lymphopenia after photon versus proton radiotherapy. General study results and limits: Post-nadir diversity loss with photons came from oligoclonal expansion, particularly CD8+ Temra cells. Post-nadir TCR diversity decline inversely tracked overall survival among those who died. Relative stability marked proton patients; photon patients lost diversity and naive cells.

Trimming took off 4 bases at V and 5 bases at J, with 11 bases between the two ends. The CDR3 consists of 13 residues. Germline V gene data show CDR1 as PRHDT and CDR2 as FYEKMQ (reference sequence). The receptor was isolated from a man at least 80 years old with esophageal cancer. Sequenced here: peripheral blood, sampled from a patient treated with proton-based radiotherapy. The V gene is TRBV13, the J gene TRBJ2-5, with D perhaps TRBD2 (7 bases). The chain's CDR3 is CASSSRGGETQYF. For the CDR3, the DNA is TGTGCCAGCAGCTCCAGGGGAGGGGAGACCCAGTACTTC.